The 5 T cell receptor beta chains below come from one sample, sequenced in a study of T cells in tumors after PD-1 blockade. Some clones are missing from TCRdb's copy, which holds only in-frame ones; the method was immunoSEQ multiplex PCR. This sample has roughly 60,000 clones, with over 75% found just once. Sequenced material: PBMCs, taken before anti-PD-1 treatment. The source is a human donor with basal cell carcinoma.

The chain joins TRBV3-1 (or the pseudogene TRBV3-2) to TRBJ2-5; D gene unclear. Germline loops: CDR1 LGHDT, CDR2 YNNKEL (reference sequence). V lost 4 bases to trimming and J lost 2 bases, with 8 bases between them. CDR3 size: 13 residues. This CDR3 reads CASSRYTQETQYF. CDR3 DNA: TGTGCCAGCAGCCGTTACACTCAAGAGACCCAGTACTTC.

This rearrangement joins TRBV19 to TRBJ1-2; D remains unclear. Germline V lookup: CDR1 LNHDA, CDR2 SQIVND (reference sequence). V lost 1 base and J 0 bases, leaving 12 bases between the germline ends. The length of the CDR3 is 16 residues. The DNA of the CDR3 is TGTGCCAGTAGTATAGTCACGACTGGAACTAACTATGGCTACACCTTC. Protein: CASSIVTTGTNYGYTF.

The V gene is TRBV19, the J gene TRBJ1-5; D uncertain. The CDR3 runs 12 residues. CDR1 LNHDA and CDR2 SQIVND come from the germline V gene (reference sequence). Trimming stripped 0 bases from V and 6 bases from J, with 3 bases between. The CDR3 spells CASSIETQPQHF. The DNA of the CDR3 is TGTGCCAGTAGTATAGAAACTCAGCCCCAGCATTTT.

The chain has TRBV7-9 and TRBJ1-6; D perhaps matches TRBD1 (6 bases). Germline CDR1 is SEHNR and CDR2 is FQNEAQ (reference sequence). The CDR3 loop spans 14 amino acids. V was pared by 5 bases and J by 10 bases, with 15 bases between. The CDR3 DNA reads as TGTGCCAGCAGCCGCGACAGGAGTAGCTCACCCCTCCACTTT. Its protein product is CASSRDRSSSPLHF.

J is TRBJ2-1 and V is TRBV5-1, with D uncertain. CDR3 size: 11 residues. V was cut by 4 bases and J by 10 bases, with 9 bases left in between. CDR1 is SGHRS, CDR2 YFSETQ, per germline. The CDR3 protein is CASSPAREQFF. As DNA, the CDR3 is TGCGCCAGCAGCCCGGCGAGGGAGCAGTTCTTC.